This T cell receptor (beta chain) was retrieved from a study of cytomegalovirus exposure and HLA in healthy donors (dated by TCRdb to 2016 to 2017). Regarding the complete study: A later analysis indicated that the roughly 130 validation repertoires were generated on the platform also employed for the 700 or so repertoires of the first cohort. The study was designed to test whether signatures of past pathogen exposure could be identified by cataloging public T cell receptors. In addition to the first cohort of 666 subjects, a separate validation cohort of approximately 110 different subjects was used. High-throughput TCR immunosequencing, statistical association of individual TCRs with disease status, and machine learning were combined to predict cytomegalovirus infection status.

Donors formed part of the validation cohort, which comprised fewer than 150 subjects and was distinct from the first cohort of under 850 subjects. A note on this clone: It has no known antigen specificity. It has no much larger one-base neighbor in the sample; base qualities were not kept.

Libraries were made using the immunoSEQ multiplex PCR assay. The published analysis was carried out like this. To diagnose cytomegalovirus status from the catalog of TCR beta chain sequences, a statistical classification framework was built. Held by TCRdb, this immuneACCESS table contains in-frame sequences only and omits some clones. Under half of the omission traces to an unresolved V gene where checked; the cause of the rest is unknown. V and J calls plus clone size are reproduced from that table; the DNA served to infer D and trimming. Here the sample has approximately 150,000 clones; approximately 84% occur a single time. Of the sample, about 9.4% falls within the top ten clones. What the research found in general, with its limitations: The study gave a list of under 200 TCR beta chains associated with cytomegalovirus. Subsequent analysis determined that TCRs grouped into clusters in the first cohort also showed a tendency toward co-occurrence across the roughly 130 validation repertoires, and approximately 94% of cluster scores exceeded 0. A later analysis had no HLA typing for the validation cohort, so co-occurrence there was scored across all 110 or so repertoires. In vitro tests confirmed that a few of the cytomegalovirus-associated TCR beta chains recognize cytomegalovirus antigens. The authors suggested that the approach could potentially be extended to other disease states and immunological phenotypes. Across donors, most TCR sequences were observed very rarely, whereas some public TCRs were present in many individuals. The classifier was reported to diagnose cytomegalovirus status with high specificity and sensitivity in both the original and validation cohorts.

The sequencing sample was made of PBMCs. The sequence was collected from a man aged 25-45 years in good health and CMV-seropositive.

Here the CDR3 is given as CASSSLDGTDIYEQYF. The nucleotide sequence reads as follows: TGTGCCAGCAGTTCACTGGACGGGACAGATATCTACGAGCAGTACTTC. In this chain, TRBV27 is recombined with TRBJ2-7; TRBD1 aligns with 7 central bases. Taken from cysteine to phenylalanine, the CDR3 has 16 residues. Of all the DNA, just the CDR3 is kept, 48 bases in frame from base 1. V and J are trimmed by 4 bases and 3 bases, and the gene matches miss 12 bases of the junction. The germline V gene encodes CDR1 MNHEY and CDR2 SMNVEV (reference sequence).